The 21 T cell receptor beta chains below come from one sample, sequenced in a study of T cell repertoires in aging, cancer and after chemotherapy. A mixed TRB-A/B primer pool amplified rearranged TRB by multiplex touch-down PCR. TCRdb re-derived calls from the multiplex PCR reads in MiXCR, one entry per CDR3 protein. Of 1,500 to 2,000 distinct CDR3 sequences listed, around a quarter were seen once; the top ten hold about 10%. TCR beta rearrangements were amplified from peripheral blood genomic DNA. The sequenced sample was blood. These TCRs come from a human donor with a solid tumor.

This sequence joins TRBV6-1 and TRBJ1-1; D perhaps matches TRBD1 (6 bases). CDR1 is MNHNS, CDR2 SASEGT, per germline. Deletions cut 5 bases from V and 4 bases from J, with 14 bases between. The CDR3 extends over 14 amino acids. As DNA, the CDR3 is TGTGCCAGCAGTAAGGGGGTCGGGGGCACTGAAGCTTTCTTT. Its protein is CASSKGVGGTEAFF.

This clonotype is classed as medium-sized. The chain combines TRBV7-9 with TRBJ2-7; TRBD1 agrees at 8 bases. This CDR3 comprises 11 residues. V lost 5 bases and J lost 7; bases outside the gene matches: 1. In germline, CDR1 is SEHNR, CDR2 FQNEAQ (reference sequence). CDR3 region: CASSGQGEQYF. CDR3 coding DNA: TGTGCCAGCAGCGGACAGGGAGAGCAGTACTTC.

V is TRBV27 and J is TRBJ1-6; D is possibly TRBD1 (5 bases). CDR3 length: 15 amino acids. V dropped 4 bases and J dropped 5 bases, with 12 bases sitting between them. CDR1 and CDR2 (germline): MNHEY, SMNVEV (reference sequence). The CDR3 reads CASSSRARDNSPLHF. The CDR3 coding sequence is TGTGCCAGCAGTTCGCGCGCCAGGGATAATTCACCCCTCCACTTT.

By its share, this clonotype is medium-sized. The gene calls are TRBV5-1 and TRBJ2-7; no firm D call. The V and J ends lost 5 bases and 2 bases respectively, with 8 bases between them. The CDR3 loop spans 12 amino acids. CDR1 and CDR2 (germline): SGHRS, YFSETQ. The DNA of the CDR3 is TGCGCCAGCAGATCTGGGGCCTACGAGCAGTACTTC. This gives the protein CASRSGAYEQYF. The whole variable domain, remainder taken from reference TRBV5-1 and TRBJ2-7, is KAGVTQTPRYLIKTRGQQVTLSCSPISGHRSVSWYQQTPGQGLQFLFEYFSETQRNKGNFPGRFSGRQFSNSRSEMNVSTLELGDSALYLCASRSGAYEQYFGPGTRLTVT.

This clonotype is deemed large. V and J are TRBV6-5 and TRBJ2-4, with TRBD1 matching 9 bases. Germline trimming cut 5 bases from V and 7 bases from J; bases unmatched to any gene: 6. The CDR3 totals 14 residues. In germline, CDR1 is MNHEY, CDR2 SVGAGI. In nucleotides, the CDR3 is TGTGCCAGCAGTGCGGACAGGGGCGGGAACATTCAGTACTTC. This sequence encodes CASSADRGGNIQYF.

This chain links TRBV5-1 with TRBJ2-2; D is unresolved. This CDR3 is 16 amino acids long. Trimming took 0 bases from V and 5 from J, leaving 14 bases between them. Germline V CDR1 and CDR2: SGHRS, YFSETQ. The CDR3 loop reads CASSLEVVEGTGELFF. DNA for the CDR3: TGCGCCAGCAGCTTGGAGGTGGTAGAAGGAACCGGGGAGCTGTTTTTT.

By share, this clonotype ranks as medium-sized (0.01 to 0.1%). V gene TRBV27 combines with J gene TRBJ2-7; 9 bases line up with TRBD1. This CDR3 has 16 amino acids. The V gene end was trimmed by 4 bases and the J gene end by 1 base; junction bases not matched to a gene: 8. The V gene's germline CDR1 is MNHEY and CDR2 SMNVEV (reference sequence). In DNA form, the CDR3 reads TGTGCCAGCAGTTCAATCAGACAGGGGGGGTCCTACGAGCAGTACTTC. Amino acid sequence: CASSSIRQGGSYEQYF.

This clonotype is labeled medium-sized (0.01 to 0.1%). V is TRBV6-6 and J is TRBJ2-7; 8 bases agree with TRBD2. This CDR3 comprises 14 residues. V dropped 7 bases and J dropped 2; count of bases not matched to a gene: 7. CDR1 MNHNY and CDR2 SVGAGI come from the germline V gene (reference sequence). The CDR3 bases are TGTGCCAGCACCTCCCTTAGCGGGACCTACGAGCAGTACTTC. This sequence encodes CASTSLSGTYEQYF.

In this sample, this clonotype turned up a few times. V and J are TRBV20-1 and TRBJ1-5, with 7 nucleotides matching TRBD1. Germline CDR1 and CDR2: DFQATT and SNEGSKA (reference sequence). The trim removed 0 bases at V and 7 bases at J, leaving 6 bases unmatched. The CDR3 consists of 14 residues. CDR3 sequence: CSARDGDRAQPQHF. The CDR3 DNA reads TGCAGTGCTAGAGATGGAGACAGGGCACAGCCCCAGCATTTT.

About this clonotype: A much larger clone differs from this one at a single base, so this may be a read error. This rearrangement joins TRBV27 to TRBJ1-6; maybe TRBD1 (6 bases). Trimming left V 3 bases short and J 8 bases short, with 11 bases between. The CDR3 sequence is 14 residues long. CDR1 is MNHEY and CDR2 is SMNVEV in the germline V gene (reference sequence). The CDR3 DNA reads as TGTGCCAGCAGTTTGGGGGGGCGGGATTCACCCCTCCACTTT. Amino acids: CASSLGGRDSPLHF.

This clonotype is termed large. This chain links TRBV30 with TRBJ2-1, with D unclear. Trimming took 4 bases from V and 4 from J, leaving 8 bases between them. The CDR3 has 12 residues. Germline V CDR1 and CDR2: GTSNPN, SVGIG (reference sequence). CDR3 in amino acids: CAWTVIYNEQFF. In nucleotides, the CDR3 is TGTGCCTGGACCGTAATTTACAATGAGCAGTTCTTC.

For this clonotype: Possible read error: a much larger clone is one base away. This chain uses TRBV7-9 with TRBJ1-3; D ambiguous. CDR3 length: 14 amino acids. Germline lookup yields CDR1 SEHNR and CDR2 FQNEAQ (reference sequence). This CDR3 reads CTSSTGVSGNTIYF. CDR3 in DNA: TGTACCAGCAGCACGGGAGTCTCTGGAAACACCATATATTTT.

The chain is built from TRBV2 and TRBJ1-1; 8 bases fit TRBD1. J gave up 1 base and V 5 bases, and 3 bases lay outside the gene matches. Germline values: CDR1 SNHLY, CDR2 FYNNEI. The CDR3 consists of 14 residues. The CDR3 protein is CASSPGTGNTEAFF. The CDR3, as DNA: TGTGCCAGCAGTCCCGGGACAGGGAACACTGAAGCTTTCTTT.

In this sample, this clonotype is large. The gene calls are TRBV19 and TRBJ2-7, with 7 bases identical to TRBD2. This CDR3 is built from 14 residues. Germline V gene data show CDR1 as LNHDA and CDR2 as SQIVND (reference sequence). V gave up 4 bases and J gave up 4 bases; unmatched junction bases: 7. CDR3 sequence: CASSKAGDLYEQYF. DNA of the CDR3: TGTGCCAGTAGTAAGGCGGGGGACCTTTACGAGCAGTACTTC.

The chain is built from TRBV20-1 and TRBJ1-2; tentative D call: TRBD1 (6 bases). Germline values: CDR1 DFQATT, CDR2 SNEGSKA (reference sequence). CDR3 length: 12 amino acids. Deletions cut 3 bases from V and 7 bases from J, with 12 bases between. The CDR3 DNA is TGCAGTGCTAGCCCCAGGGGTACTGGCTACACCTTC. The encoded protein is CSASPRGTGYTF.

About this clonotype: A much larger clone differs from this one at a single base, so this may be a read error. The CDR3 DNA reads as TGTGCCAGCAGTGGGTCGGGAGAGGAAAAACTGATTTTT. Translated: CASSGSGEEKLIF. The chain is built from TRBV12-3 or TRBV12-4 and TRBJ1-4; no clear D gene. The CDR3 covers 13 residues.

Note on this clonotype: This may arise from a read error, as a much more abundant clone is one base away. The DNA for the CDR3 is TGTGCCAGCAGCTTAGGGGCAGGGATCAATGAGCAGTACTTC. Its translation is CASSLGAGINEQYF. V and J are TRBV7-9 and TRBJ2-5; D is perhaps TRBD1 (5 bases). Per germline, CDR1 SEHNR and CDR2 FQNEAQ (reference sequence). V lost 1 base and J lost 11, with 17 bases in between. The CDR3 totals 14 residues.

This clonotype is labeled as large (0.1 to 1%). The J gene is TRBJ2-3, the V gene TRBV15, with no clear D. The CDR3 covers 13 residues. Between the trimmed V and J ends, which lost 0 bases and 5 bases, there was a span of 6 bases. Per germline, CDR1 LNHNV and CDR2 YYDKDF (reference sequence). CDR3 nucleotide sequence: TGTGCCACCAGCAGAGATACCGTAGATACGCAGTATTTT. This codes for CATSRDTVDTQYF.

The table lists this clonotype with a few counts. The chain recombines TRBV18 with TRBJ1-5, with D perhaps TRBD1 (6 bases). This CDR3 region has 20 residues. V was shortened by 0 bases and J by 1 base, with 22 bases between the two germline ends. CDR1 and CDR2 from the germline V gene are KGHSH and LQKENI. CDR3 loop: CASSPPGAGRGVRSNQPQHF. For the CDR3, the DNA is TGTGCCAGCTCACCACCGGGGGCAGGGAGGGGGGTAAGAAGCAATCAGCCCCAGCATTTT. Complete variable domain (other parts from reference TRBV18 and TRBJ1-5): NAGVMQNPRHLVRRRGQEARLRCSPMKGHSHVYWYRQLPEEGLKFMVYLQKENIIDESGMPKERFSAEFPKEGPSILRIQQVVRGDSAAYFCASSPPGAGRGVRSNQPQHFGDGTRLSIL.

In regard to this clonotype: A single base separates this from a much larger clone, so it may be a read error. The chain links TRBV27 to TRBJ2-1; D call uncertain. The end of the DNA fits TRBJ2-7 better, so the J call may be wrong. Germline V gene data show CDR1 as MNHEY and CDR2 as SMNVEV (reference sequence). This CDR3 has 13 amino acids. The CDR3 here is CASSTTRKNEQYF. The CDR3 region has the DNA TGTGCCAGCAGTACGACCCGGAAGAATGAGCAGTACTTC.

This clonotype is medium-sized. The chain uses TRBV27 and TRBJ1-1; unclear D gene. The ends were cut back, 6 bases at V and 1 base at J, with 9 bases in the middle. Germline V gene lookup returns CDR1 MNHEY and CDR2 SMNVEV (reference sequence). The CDR3 loop spans 13 amino acids. CDR3 sequence reads: CASSPTGNTEAFF. The CDR3 nucleotides read TGTGCCAGCAGCCCGACTGGGAACACTGAAGCTTTCTTT.